This T cell receptor (beta chain) stems from a study of CD8+ T cells in alopecia areata. Germline V gives CDR1 GTSNPN, CDR2 SVGIG (reference sequence). Trimming took 0 bases from V and 7 from J; bases not matched to a gene: 5. This CDR3 is 14 amino acids long. Worth noting for this clone: Antigen: not known.

Findings of the study overall: Sharing of TCR sequences between patients (possibly for HLA-related reasons) was less clear than in mice. Alopecia totalis/universalis scalp especially showed more expanded CD8+ clones than normal scalp.

From alopecia areata patients, lesional scalp punch biopsies and peripheral blood were collected. Sorting from PBMCs produced CD4+ and CD8+ T cells. Sequencing used cDNA as its template, made by extracting RNA and reverse transcribing it. Measured with immunoSEQ multiplex PCR; TCRdb has only the in-frame clones, and not every one. The data hold roughly 30,000 clones, with about three fifths observed a single time. Sequenced sample: NKG2D-high CD8+ T cells sorted from blood. The rearrangement uses TRBV30 and TRBJ1-5, with TRBD1 matching 8 bases. This clonotype was obtained from a human donor with alopecia areata. CDR3 nucleotides: TGTGCCTGGAGTGTAGGACAGGGATTCCAGCCCCAGCATTTT. Protein: CAWSVGQGFQPQHF.